This passage covers 21 T cell receptor beta chains from one sample sequenced in a study of molecular identifiers for immune sequencing clone quantification. TCRdb re-analysed the PCR reads in MiXCR, keeping a single row per CDR3 protein. The sample consists of a few hundred thousand distinct CDR3 sequences, about a fifth of them appearing once. Sample: naive CD8+ T cells from blood, with Jurkat cell RNA spiked in. Subset in this sample: FACS-sorted CD8+CD4-CCR7+CD45RA+ naive T cells. These receptors were collected from a human donor in good health. Some libraries in this study had Jurkat cell RNA spiked in.

This clonotype was recorded a few times. The chain couples TRBV6-2 or TRBV6-3 to TRBJ1-1, with 10 bases matching TRBD1. The germline CDR1 and CDR2 sequences are MNHEY and SVGEGT. The length of the CDR3 is 16 residues. The trim removed 2 bases at V and 3 bases at J, leaving 6 bases unmatched. For the CDR3, the DNA is TGTGCCAGCAGTTACGACGACAGGGGGCTAGACACTGAAGCTTTCTTT. Its translation: CASSYDDRGLDTEAFF.

This clonotype has ten or more counts. The chain uses TRBV7-6 and TRBJ2-3, with TRBD2 matching over 9 bases. This CDR3 is built from 17 residues. Germline V gives CDR1 SGHVS, CDR2 FNYEAQ. V was clipped by 5 bases and J by 0 bases; unmatched bases: 9. The CDR3, as DNA: TGTGCCAGCAGCCCCCGAGAGAGCGGGAGGAGCACAGATACGCAGTATTTT. The encoded protein is CASSPRESGRSTDTQYF.

This clonotype was picked up a small number of times. V is TRBV9 and J is TRBJ2-2; 9 bases fit TRBD1. The CDR3 has 16 amino acids. CDR1 is SGDLS, CDR2 YYNGEE, per germline. V shed 1 base, J shed 4 bases, and the junction held 5 bases outside the gene matches. The DNA of the CDR3 is TGTGCCAGCAGCGTATATGGGACAGGGACCACCGGGGAGCTGTTTTTT. It translates to CASSVYGTGTTGELFF.

This sequence joins TRBV7-9 and TRBJ1-1; TRBD1 might be the D (5 bases). The length of the CDR3 is 14 residues. Looked up from germline, CDR1 is SEHNR and CDR2 is FQNEAQ (reference sequence). V shed 5 bases and J shed 6 bases, with 16 bases lying between them. The DNA of the CDR3 is TGTGCCAGCAGCCCACCGCTGAGGGACGCTGAAGCTTTCTTT. Translating it yields CASSPPLRDAEAFF.

This clonotype occurred many times. The chain couples TRBV12-3 or TRBV12-4 to TRBJ2-3, with TRBD2 identical over 8 bases. J was trimmed by 8 bases and V by 3 bases; bases with no gene match: 7. The CDR3 extends over 14 amino acids. CDR3 DNA: TGTGCCAGCAGTTTCACCCCTACTAGCGGTACGCAGTATTTT. This encodes CASSFTPTSGTQYF.

The rearrangement links TRBV10-3 to TRBJ2-7, with D maybe TRBD2 (6 bases). The CDR3 loop spans 17 amino acids. Germline assignment: CDR1 ENHRY and CDR2 SYGVKD. V lost 4 bases and J lost 0, with 19 bases in between. CDR3 bases: TGTGCCATCAGTGGGTCGATGAGGGCGGGAAGCTCCTACGAGCAGTACTTC. The encoded protein is CAISGSMRAGSSYEQYF.

This clonotype was recorded a few times. The chain has TRBV7-9 and TRBJ1-1, with D uncertain. Trimming cost V 6 bases and J 11 bases, with 22 bases left between them. The germline V gene has CDR1 SEHNR and CDR2 FQNEAQ (reference sequence). The CDR3 length is 14 residues. The CDR3 loop reads CASRDWGLIGEAFF. Here the CDR3 DNA reads TGTGCCAGCAGGGATTGGGGTCTTATCGGTGAGGCTTTCTTT. Combining the CDR3 with reference TRBV7-9 and TRBJ1-1 gives the whole variable domain DTGVSQNPRHKITKRGQNVTFRCDPISEHNRLYWYRQTLGQGPEFLTYFQNEAQLEKSRLLSDRFSAERPKGSFSTLEIQRTEQGDSAMYLCASRDWGLIGEAFFGQGTRLTVV.

This clonotype was found a few times. This rearrangement joins TRBV5-1 to TRBJ2-3; no firm D call. V was cut by 0 bases and J by 2 bases, with 10 bases left in between. The CDR3 contains 15 residues. The germline V gene encodes CDR1 SGHRS and CDR2 YFSETQ. For the CDR3, the DNA is TGCGCCAGCAGCTTGGGCTTGAGTTCCACAGATACGCAGTATTTT. This sequence encodes CASSLGLSSTDTQYF.

The V call is TRBV7-9, the J call TRBJ1-1, with TRBD1 matching 8 bases. The V gene's germline CDR1 is SEHNR and CDR2 FQNEAQ (reference sequence). Trimming cost V 2 bases and J 0 bases; bases outside gene matches: 14. This CDR3 has 19 residues. CDR3 sequence: CASSLPSGMGTGLNTEAFF. The CDR3 DNA follows: TGTGCCAGCAGCTTACCCTCGGGGATGGGGACAGGATTGAACACTGAAGCTTTCTTT.

This clonotype was recorded at least ten times. V and J are TRBV29-1 and TRBJ2-2, with TRBD2 matching 9 bases. CDR1 and CDR2 from the germline V gene are SQVTM and ANQGSEA. This CDR3 is built from 15 residues. The junction had 8 bases not matched to a gene; V was cut back by 2 bases and J by 7 bases. The CDR3 coding sequence is TGCAGCGTTGAATTGCGGGAGGGCCGAAACGGGGAGCTGTTTTTT. It encodes CSVELREGRNGELFF.

The chain is built from TRBV4-3 and TRBJ1-1; D is unclear. This CDR3 has 12 amino acids. The V end was cut by 3 bases, the J end by 11 bases, with 13 bases between. CDR1 and CDR2 (germline): LGHNA, YSLEER. CDR3 amino acids: CASSQGSGHAFF. CDR3 nucleotide sequence: TGCGCCAGCAGCCAGGGTAGCGGTCATGCTTTCTTT.

Concerning this clonotype: A clone one base away is much larger, so this may be a read error. The chain recombines TRBV12-3 or TRBV12-4 with TRBJ2-3; possible D gene TRBD2, 6 bases. V lost 5 bases, J lost 8 bases, and 20 bases lay in between. The CDR3 is 15 amino acids. CDR3 bases: TGTGCCAGCAGTCCGGGACTCCCCGGGGCAGGTACGCAGTATTTT. Residues: CASSPGLPGAGTQYF.

As to this clonotype: This may be a read error, as it is one base from a much larger clone. No conserved phenylalanine or tryptophan is present at the end of the CDR3, so a read error is the likely explanation. J is TRBJ2-7 and V is TRBV30, with D unclear. Trimming took 0 bases from V and 6 from J, leaving 12 bases between them. The CDR3 length is 13 residues. CDR1 and CDR2 (germline): GTSNPN, SVGIG (reference sequence). The CDR3 spells CAWSVWLGSEQYL. The CDR3 DNA follows: TGTGCCTGGAGTGTCTGGCTCGGCAGCGAGCAGTACCTC.

There are a few counts of this clonotype. V is TRBV6-5 and J is TRBJ2-5; D possibly uses TRBD1 or TRBD2 (5 bases each). CDR1 is MNHEY, CDR2 SVGAGI, per germline. There are 17 residues in the CDR3. V lost 0 bases and J lost 4, with 18 bases in between. The CDR3 DNA is TGTGCCAGCAGTTACTCGGGGGACGTGGGTGGGGTAGAGACCCAGTACTTC. Its protein product is CASSYSGDVGGVETQYF.

Only a few counts were recorded for this clonotype. V usage is TRBV7-3 and J usage is TRBJ1-1; possible D gene TRBD1, 5 bases. Germline CDR1 is SGHTA and CDR2 is FQGTGA. The CDR3 extends over 16 amino acids. The V and J ends lost 0 bases and 3 bases respectively, with 14 bases between them. The CDR3 nucleotides are TGTGCCAGCAGCTTAACGGGGGACCTCGGACACACTGAAGCTTTCTTT. Translating it yields CASSLTGDLGHTEAFF.

In the case of this clonotype: Relative to the germline gene, one junction end is altered; a read error may explain this. The chain is built from TRBV4-3 and TRBJ2-2; TRBD1 might be the D (7 bases). The germline V gene encodes CDR1 LGHNA and CDR2 YSLEER. The CDR3 runs to 15 residues. The CDR3 DNA follows: TGCGCCAGCAGCCAAGTCCAGGGGGGAGCCGGGGAGCTGTCTTTT. Protein sequence: CASSQVQGGAGELSF.

To note about this clonotype: Being one base from a much bigger clone, this may be a read error. This chain links TRBV9 with TRBJ2-7; D is perhaps TRBD1 (6 bases). CDR3 length: 15 amino acids. Between the trimmed V and J ends, which lost 4 bases and 2 bases, there was a span of 16 bases. From germline, CDR1 is SGDLS and CDR2 YYNGEE. Here the CDR3 reads CASSSGTDSPYEQYF. CDR3 bases: TGTGCCAGCAGCTCCGGGACGGACAGCCCCTACGAGCAGTACTTC.

Only a few counts were recorded for this clonotype. The CDR3 sequence is CASSEYGQYSNQPQHF. CDR3 DNA sequence: TGTGCCAGCAGTGAATATGGACAATATAGCAATCAGCCCCAGCATTTT. The chain joins TRBV2 to TRBJ1-5; D may be TRBD1 (5 bases). The CDR3 extends over 16 amino acids. Germline CDR1 and CDR2: SNHLY and FYNNEI. V shed 2 bases and J shed 0 bases, with 11 bases lying between them.

This clonotype was observed a handful of times. The CDR3 nucleotides read TGCGCGATTAAGGGCCGCGGGGGGAAGTTGAATGAGCAGTTCTTC. Amino acid sequence: CAIKGRGGKLNEQFF. The gene calls are TRBV20-1 and TRBJ2-1, with 8 bases fitting TRBD2. The CDR3 has 15 residues. The germline V gene encodes CDR1 DFQATT and CDR2 SNEGSKA (reference sequence).

This clonotype was counted at least ten times. V is TRBV2 and J is TRBJ1-5; 7 positions agree with TRBD1. CDR3 length: 14 residues. Losses at the gene ends were 3 bases for V and 5 bases for J; bases not matched to a gene: 4. The V gene's germline CDR1 is SNHLY and CDR2 FYNNEI. Here the CDR3 reads CASSDNRGYQPQHF. The CDR3 bases are TGTGCCAGCAGTGATAACAGGGGATATCAGCCCCAGCATTTT.

V usage is TRBV12-3 or TRBV12-4 and J usage is TRBJ1-6, with a tentative D call TRBD1 (5 bases). The CDR3 is 14 residues long. Trimming removed 2 bases at V and 12 bases at J, with 14 bases between. This CDR3 is CASSLSGAPGPLHF. CDR3 nucleotide sequence: TGTGCCAGCAGTTTATCCGGGGCTCCTGGACCCCTCCACTTT.